Listed below are T cell receptor beta chains from one sample, sequenced in a study of blood T cell repertoires in COVID-19. Sequencing used immunoSEQ multiplex PCR; TCRdb keeps in-frame clones, though not all of them. The sample carries 200,000 to 250,000 clones, more than 85% recorded once. The sample consisted of peripheral blood. The source is a woman aged 65 to 85 with active or convalescent COVID-19. Both conserved end residues are part of each CDR3. A D gene is named only where the DNA matches it firmly. Some rows have no size entry. The others give once, few or many, or a class for an expanded clone.

J: TRBJ1-5
length: 18
V: TRBV27
size: .
D: TRBD1
CDR3: CASSPSYRGVGSNQPQHF

J: TRBJ1-2
length: 16
V: TRBV7-9
size: .
D: TRBD1
CDR3: CASSYSPGQGEGGYTF

J: TRBJ2-7
length: 14
V: TRBV7-9
size: .
D: TRBD1
CDR3: CASSFSRQGNEQYF

J: TRBJ1-1
length: 14
V: TRBV6-5
size: .
D: .
CDR3: CASSYRPDSTEAFF

J: TRBJ2-2
length: 14
V: TRBV12-1
size: .
D: .
CDR3: CASSHRVLAGELFF

J: TRBJ2-5
length: 15
V: TRBV7-7
size: once
D: TRBD2
CDR3: CASSRSGGYQETQYF

J: TRBJ2-6
length: 17
V: TRBV27
size: .
D: .
CDR3: CASGGTEAFSGANVLTF

J: TRBJ1-6
length: 12
V: TRBV15
size: once
D: .
CDR3: CATSRGPGKVHF

J: TRBJ1-4
length: 15
V: TRBV5-1
size: .
D: .
CDR3: CASSFSGPEGEKLFF

J: TRBJ2-5
length: 16
V: TRBV10-3
size: .
D: TRBD1
CDR3: CAISESGQGQQETQYF

J: TRBJ2-3
length: 14
V: TRBV4-1
size: .
D: TRBD1
CDR3: CASSLDRVPDTQYF

J: TRBJ1-2
length: 13
V: TRBV19
size: .
D: .
CDR3: CASSIEGSLGYTF

J: TRBJ2-3
length: 12
V: TRBV6-5
size: once
D: TRBD2
CDR3: CASGGGTDTQYF

J: TRBJ2-7
length: 15
V: TRBV6-5
size: .
D: TRBD2
CDR3: CASSLGLAGAGEQYF

J: TRBJ2-7
length: 17
V: TRBV7-2
size: .
D: TRBD2
CDR3: CASSLARLAGGHYEQYF

J: TRBJ2-6
length: 19
V: TRBV19
size: .
D: TRBD1
CDR3: CASSISRTGGASGANVLTF

J: TRBJ1-4
length: 14
V: TRBV5-1
size: .
D: TRBD1
CDR3: CASSQGQGSEKLFF

J: TRBJ1-1
length: 14
V: TRBV7-2
size: .
D: .
CDR3: CASSPRWGDTEAFF

J: TRBJ2-2
length: 14
V: TRBV4-3
size: .
D: .
CDR3: CASSQGGVTGELFF

J: TRBJ1-2
length: 15
V: TRBV7-9
size: .
D: TRBD1
CDR3: CASSFTGTANYGYTF

J: TRBJ1-2
length: 12
V: TRBV12-3/TRBV12-4
size: .
D: .
CDR3: CASSFSNYGYTF

J: TRBJ1-1
length: 15
V: TRBV19
size: .
D: .
CDR3: CASSIGGEVNTEAFF

J: TRBJ1-5
length: 15
V: TRBV7-9
size: .
D: TRBD1
CDR3: CASSQTGAPYQPQHF

J: TRBJ2-1
length: 16
V: TRBV19
size: .
D: TRBD2
CDR3: CASSTSRGGGYNEQFF

J: TRBJ2-7
length: 15
V: TRBV6-5
size: .
D: TRBD1
CDR3: CASTQPGQGTYEQYF

J: TRBJ1-2
length: 13
V: TRBV28
size: .
D: TRBD1
CDR3: CASSSTGAGGYTF

J: TRBJ1-5
length: 15
V: TRBV7-8
size: few
D: .
CDR3: CASSRQVSSNQPQHF

J: TRBJ1-4
length: 16
V: TRBV19
size: .
D: .
CDR3: CASSPRQQATNEKLFF

J: TRBJ2-5
length: 17
V: TRBV5-6
size: .
D: TRBD2
CDR3: CASSLARFRGGQETQYF

J: TRBJ2-1
length: 13
V: TRBV6-2/TRBV6-3
size: .
D: TRBD1
CDR3: CASSWGTDREQFF

J: TRBJ1-1
length: 18
V: TRBV7-6
size: .
D: TRBD1
CDR3: CASSKRGQGAIGNTEAFF

J: TRBJ2-2
length: 14
V: TRBV6-5
size: .
D: .
CDR3: CASSLQGNTGELFF

J: TRBJ1-1
length: 12
V: TRBV21-1
size: many
D: .
CDR3: CTRQGLNTEAFF

J: TRBJ1-6
length: 15
V: TRBV18
size: many
D: .
CDR3: CASSPNLAAAVPLHF

J: TRBJ2-1
length: 15
V: TRBV27
size: .
D: TRBD2
CDR3: CASKETSGGNNEQFF

J: TRBJ2-3
length: 15
V: TRBV14
size: .
D: TRBD2
CDR3: CASSQTSGGLDTQYF

J: TRBJ1-2
length: 17
V: TRBV15
size: .
D: .
CDR3: CATSRTSDRGRNYGYTF

J: TRBJ2-4
length: 17
V: TRBV7-2
size: .
D: TRBD2
CDR3: CASSLATAGTSGGPAYF

J: TRBJ1-4
length: 15
V: TRBV7-2
size: .
D: TRBD1
CDR3: CASSSDRGRNEKLFF

J: TRBJ1-1
length: 14
V: TRBV6-5
size: .
D: .
CDR3: CASSYSTQNTEAFF

J: TRBJ2-3
length: 14
V: TRBV12-5
size: .
D: .
CDR3: CASGLSGLADTQYF

J: TRBJ2-7
length: 16
V: TRBV5-4
size: once
D: .
CDR3: CASSLPGVQAAYEQYF

J: TRBJ1-1
length: 14
V: TRBV4-1
size: .
D: .
CDR3: CASSFRTDSTEAFF